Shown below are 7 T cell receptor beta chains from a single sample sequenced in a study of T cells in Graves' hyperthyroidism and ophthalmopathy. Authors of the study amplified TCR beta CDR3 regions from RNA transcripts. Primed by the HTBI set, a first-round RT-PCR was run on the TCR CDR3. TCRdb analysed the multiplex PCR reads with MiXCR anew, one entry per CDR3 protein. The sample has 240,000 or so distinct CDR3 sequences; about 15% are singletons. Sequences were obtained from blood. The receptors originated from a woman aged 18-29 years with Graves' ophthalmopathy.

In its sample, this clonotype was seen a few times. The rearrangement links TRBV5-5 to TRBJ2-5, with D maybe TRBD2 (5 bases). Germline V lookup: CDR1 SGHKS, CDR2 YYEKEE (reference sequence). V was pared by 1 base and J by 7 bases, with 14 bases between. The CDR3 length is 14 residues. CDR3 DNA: TGTGCCAGCAGCTTGAGGGTCGGGGTGTGGACCCAGTACTTC. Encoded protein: CASSLRVGVWTQYF. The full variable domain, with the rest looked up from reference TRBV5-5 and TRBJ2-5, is DAGVTQSPTHLIKTRGQQVTLRCSPISGHKSVSWYQQVLGQGPQFIFQYYEKEERGRGNFPDRFSARQFPNYSSELNVNALLLGDSALYLCASSLRVGVWTQYFGPGTRLLVL.

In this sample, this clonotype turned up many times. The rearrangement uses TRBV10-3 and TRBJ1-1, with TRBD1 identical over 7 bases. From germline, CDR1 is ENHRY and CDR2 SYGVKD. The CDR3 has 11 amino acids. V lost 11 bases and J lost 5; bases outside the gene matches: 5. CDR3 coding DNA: TGTGCCGCATCCAGGGGGACTGAAGCTTTCTTT. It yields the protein CAASRGTEAFF.

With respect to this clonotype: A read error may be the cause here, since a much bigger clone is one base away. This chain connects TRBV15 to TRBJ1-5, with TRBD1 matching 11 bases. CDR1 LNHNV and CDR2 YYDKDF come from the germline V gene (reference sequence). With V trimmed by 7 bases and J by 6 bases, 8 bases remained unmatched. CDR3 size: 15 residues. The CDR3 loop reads CATNSWTGGGQPQHF. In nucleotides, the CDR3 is TGTGCCACCAACTCCTGGACAGGGGGCGGTCAGCCCCAGCATTTT.

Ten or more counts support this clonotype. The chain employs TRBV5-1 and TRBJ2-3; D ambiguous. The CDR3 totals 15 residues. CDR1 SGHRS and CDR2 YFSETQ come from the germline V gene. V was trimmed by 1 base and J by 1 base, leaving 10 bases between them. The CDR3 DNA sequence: TGCGCCAGCAGCTTGTTGACTCAAGGCACAGATACGCAGTATTTT. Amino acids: CASSLLTQGTDTQYF. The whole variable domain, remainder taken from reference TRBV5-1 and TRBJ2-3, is KAGVTQTPRYLIKTRGQQVTLSCSPISGHRSVSWYQQTPGQGLQFLFEYFSETQRNKGNFPGRFSGRQFSNSRSEMNVSTLELGDSALYLCASSLLTQGTDTQYFGPGTRLTVL.

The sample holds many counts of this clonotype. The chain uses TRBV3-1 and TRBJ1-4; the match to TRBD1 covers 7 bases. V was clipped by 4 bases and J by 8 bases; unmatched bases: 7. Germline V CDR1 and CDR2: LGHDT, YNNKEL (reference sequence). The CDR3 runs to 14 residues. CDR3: CASSPTGQREKLFF. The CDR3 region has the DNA TGTGCCAGCAGCCCGACAGGGCAACGGGAAAAACTGTTTTTT.

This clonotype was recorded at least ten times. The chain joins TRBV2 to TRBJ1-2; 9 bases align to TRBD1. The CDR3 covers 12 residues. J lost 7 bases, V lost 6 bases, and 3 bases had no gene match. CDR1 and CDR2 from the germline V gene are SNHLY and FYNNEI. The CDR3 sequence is CASRQGAGGYTF. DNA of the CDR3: TGTGCCAGCAGACAGGGGGCTGGTGGCTACACCTTC.

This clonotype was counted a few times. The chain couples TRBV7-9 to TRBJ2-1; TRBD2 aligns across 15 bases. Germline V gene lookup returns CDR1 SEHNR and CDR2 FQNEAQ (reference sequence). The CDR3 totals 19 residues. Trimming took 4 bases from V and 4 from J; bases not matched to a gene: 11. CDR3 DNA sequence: TGTGCCAGCAGCTATGGGACTAGCGGGAGGCTGAGACTTTACAATGAGCAGTTCTTC. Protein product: CASSYGTSGRLRLYNEQFF.